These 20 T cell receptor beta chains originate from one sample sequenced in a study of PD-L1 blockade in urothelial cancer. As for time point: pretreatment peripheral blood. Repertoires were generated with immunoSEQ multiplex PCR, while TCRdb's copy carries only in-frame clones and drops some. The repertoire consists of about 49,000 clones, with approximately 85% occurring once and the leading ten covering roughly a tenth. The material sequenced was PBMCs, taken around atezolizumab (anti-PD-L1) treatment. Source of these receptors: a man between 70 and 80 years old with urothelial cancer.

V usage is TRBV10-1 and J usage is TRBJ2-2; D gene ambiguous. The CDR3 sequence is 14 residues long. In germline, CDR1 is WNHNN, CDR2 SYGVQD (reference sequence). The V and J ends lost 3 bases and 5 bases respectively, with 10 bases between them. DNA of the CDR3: TGCGCCAGCAGTGATGTCCGCAGGACCGGGGAGCTGTTTTTT. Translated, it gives CASSDVRRTGELFF.

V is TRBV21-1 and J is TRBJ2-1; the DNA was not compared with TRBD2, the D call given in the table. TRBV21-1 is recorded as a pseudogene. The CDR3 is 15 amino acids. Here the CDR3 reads CASSKPPGLMDEQFF. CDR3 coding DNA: TGTGCCAGCAGCAAGCCCCCGGGACTTATGGATGAGCAGTTCTTC.

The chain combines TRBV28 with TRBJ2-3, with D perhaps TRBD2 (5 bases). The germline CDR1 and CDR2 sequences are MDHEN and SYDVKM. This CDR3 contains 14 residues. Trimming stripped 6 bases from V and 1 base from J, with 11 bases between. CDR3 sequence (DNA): TGTGCCAGCAGGGAAGGAGGTGGCACAGATACGCAGTATTTT. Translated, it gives CASREGGGTDTQYF.

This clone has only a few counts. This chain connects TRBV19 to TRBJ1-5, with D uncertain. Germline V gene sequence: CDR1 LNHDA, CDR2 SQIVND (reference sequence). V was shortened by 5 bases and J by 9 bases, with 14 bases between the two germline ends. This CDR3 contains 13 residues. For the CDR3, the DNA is TGTGCCAGTAGTTTATACCCTACGTCGCCCCAGCATTTT. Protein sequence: CASSLYPTSPQHF.

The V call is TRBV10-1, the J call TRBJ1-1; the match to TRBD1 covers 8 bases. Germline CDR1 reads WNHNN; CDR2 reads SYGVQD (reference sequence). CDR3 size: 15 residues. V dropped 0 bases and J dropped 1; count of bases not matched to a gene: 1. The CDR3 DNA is TGCGCCAGCAGTGAGTCGGGGACAGGGAACACTGAAGCTTTCTTT. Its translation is CASSESGTGNTEAFF.

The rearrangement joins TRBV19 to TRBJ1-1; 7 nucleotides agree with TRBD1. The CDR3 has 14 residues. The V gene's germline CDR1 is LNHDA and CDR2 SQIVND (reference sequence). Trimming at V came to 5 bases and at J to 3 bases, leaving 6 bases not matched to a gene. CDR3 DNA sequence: TGTGCCAGTAGTGACCCCGGGACAGACACTGAAGCTTTCTTT. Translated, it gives CASSDPGTDTEAFF. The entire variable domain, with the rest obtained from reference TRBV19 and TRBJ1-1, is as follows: DGGITQSPKYLFRKEGQNVTLSCEQNLNHDAMYWYRQDPGQGLRLIYYSQIVNDFQKGDIAEGYSVSREKKESFPLTVTSAQKNPTAFYLCASSDPGTDTEAFFGQGTRLTVV.

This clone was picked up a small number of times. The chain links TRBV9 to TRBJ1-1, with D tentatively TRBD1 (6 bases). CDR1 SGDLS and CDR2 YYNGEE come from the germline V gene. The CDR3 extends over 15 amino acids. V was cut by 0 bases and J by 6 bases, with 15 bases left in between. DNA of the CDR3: TGTGCCAGCAGCGTAGGGGTGGGGGCGAAAGCTGAAGCTTTCTTT. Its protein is CASSVGVGAKAEAFF.

CDR3 amino acids: CASSLAFRQPQHF. CDR3 sequence (DNA): TGTGCCAGCAGTCTTGCCTTTCGGCAGCCCCAGCATTTT. The gene calls are TRBV28 and TRBJ1-5; D ambiguous. Germline V gene data show CDR1 as MDHEN and CDR2 as SYDVKM. This CDR3 is built from 13 residues. Trimming removed 5 bases from V and 7 bases from J, with 12 bases in between.

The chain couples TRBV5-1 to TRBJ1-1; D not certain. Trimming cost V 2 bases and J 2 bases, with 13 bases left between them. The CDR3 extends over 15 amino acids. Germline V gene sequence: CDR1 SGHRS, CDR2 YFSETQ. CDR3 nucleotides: TGCGCCAGCAGCTTATGGGGTGAGGGAAACACTGAAGCTTTCTTT. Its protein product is CASSLWGEGNTEAFF. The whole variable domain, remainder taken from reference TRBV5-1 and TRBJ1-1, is KAGVTQTPRYLIKTRGQQVTLSCSPISGHRSVSWYQQTPGQGLQFLFEYFSETQRNKGNFPGRFSGRQFSNSRSEMNVSTLELGDSALYLCASSLWGEGNTEAFFGQGTRLTVV.

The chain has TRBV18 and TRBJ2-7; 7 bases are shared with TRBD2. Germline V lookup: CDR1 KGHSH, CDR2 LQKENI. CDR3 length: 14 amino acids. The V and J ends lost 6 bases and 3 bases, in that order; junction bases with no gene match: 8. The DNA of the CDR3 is TGTGCCAGCTCGACCGGGGGGTCCCGCTACGAGCAGTACTTC. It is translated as CASSTGGSRYEQYF.

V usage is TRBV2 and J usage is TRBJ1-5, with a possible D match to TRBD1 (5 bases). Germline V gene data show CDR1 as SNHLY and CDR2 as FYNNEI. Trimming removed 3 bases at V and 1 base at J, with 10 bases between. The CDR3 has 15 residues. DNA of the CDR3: TGTGCCAGCAGTGATGTCAGGGTGAGCAATCAGCCCCAGCATTTT. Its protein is CASSDVRVSNQPQHF.

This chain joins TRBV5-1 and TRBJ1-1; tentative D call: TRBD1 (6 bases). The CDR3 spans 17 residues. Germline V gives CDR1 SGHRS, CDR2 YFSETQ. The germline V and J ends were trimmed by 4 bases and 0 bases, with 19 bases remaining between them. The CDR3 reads CASSTLLQGPLNTEAFF. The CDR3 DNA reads TGCGCCAGCAGCACCCTCCTACAGGGTCCCCTGAACACTGAAGCTTTCTTT.

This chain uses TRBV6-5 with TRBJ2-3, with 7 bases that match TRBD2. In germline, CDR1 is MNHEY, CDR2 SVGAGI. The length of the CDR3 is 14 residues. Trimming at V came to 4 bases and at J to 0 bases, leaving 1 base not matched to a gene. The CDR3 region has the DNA TGTGCCAGCAGTTGGGGGGGAAGCACAGATACGCAGTATTTT. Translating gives CASSWGGSTDTQYF.

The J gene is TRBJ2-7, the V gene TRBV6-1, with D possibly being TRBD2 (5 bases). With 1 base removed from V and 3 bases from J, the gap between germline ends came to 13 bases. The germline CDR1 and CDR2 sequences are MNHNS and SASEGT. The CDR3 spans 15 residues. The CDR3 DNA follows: TGTGCCAGCAGTGAAGGGAGCCTCCGGGACTACGAGCAGTACTTC. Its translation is CASSEGSLRDYEQYF.

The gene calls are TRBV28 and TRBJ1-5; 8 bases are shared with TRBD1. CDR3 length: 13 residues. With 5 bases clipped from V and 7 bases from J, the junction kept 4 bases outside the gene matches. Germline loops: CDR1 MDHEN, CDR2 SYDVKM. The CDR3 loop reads CASSPGGLQPQHF. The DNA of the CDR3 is TGTGCCAGCAGTCCAGGGGGCTTACAGCCCCAGCATTTT.

CDR3 in DNA: TGTGCCAGCTCACCACCTGGACAACTTACGCAGTATTTT. It translates to CASSPPGQLTQYF. The gene calls are TRBV18 and TRBJ2-3; D may be TRBD1 (5 bases). Germline V CDR1 and CDR2: KGHSH, LQKENI. V was shortened by 0 bases and J by 8 bases, with 9 bases between the two germline ends. The CDR3 extends over 13 amino acids. The entire variable domain, with the rest obtained from reference TRBV18 and TRBJ2-3, is as follows: NAGVMQNPRHLVRRRGQEARLRCSPMKGHSHVYWYRQLPEEGLKFMVYLQKENIIDESGMPKERFSAEFPKEGPSILRIQQVVRGDSAAYFCASSPPGQLTQYFGPGTRLTVL.

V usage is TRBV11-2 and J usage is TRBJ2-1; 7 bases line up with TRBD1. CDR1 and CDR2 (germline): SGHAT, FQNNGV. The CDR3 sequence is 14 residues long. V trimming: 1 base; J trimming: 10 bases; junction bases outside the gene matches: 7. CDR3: CASSLVRDSEEQFF. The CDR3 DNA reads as TGTGCCAGCAGCTTAGTACGGGACAGTGAAGAGCAGTTCTTC.

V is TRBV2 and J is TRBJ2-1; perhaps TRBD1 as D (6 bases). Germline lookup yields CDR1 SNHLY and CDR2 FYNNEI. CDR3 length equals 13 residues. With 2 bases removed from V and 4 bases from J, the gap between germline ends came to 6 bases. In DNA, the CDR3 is TGTGCCAGCAGTGAAAGGGGGTACAATGAGCAGTTCTTC. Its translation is CASSERGYNEQFF.

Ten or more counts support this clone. CDR3 sequence (DNA): TGTGCCAGCAGAACCCGACAGGGGGCATTTGGCTACACCTTC. Encoded protein: CASRTRQGAFGYTF. The J gene is TRBJ1-2, the V gene TRBV28, with 10 bases identical to TRBD1. Losses at the gene ends were 6 bases for V and 7 bases for J; bases not matched to a gene: 8. The length of the CDR3 is 14 residues. The V gene's germline CDR1 is MDHEN and CDR2 SYDVKM.

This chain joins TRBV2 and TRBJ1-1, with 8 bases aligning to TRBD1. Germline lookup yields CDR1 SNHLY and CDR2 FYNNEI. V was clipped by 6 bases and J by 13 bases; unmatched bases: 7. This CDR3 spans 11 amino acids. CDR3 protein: CASRQDREDFF. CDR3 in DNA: TGTGCCAGCAGACAGGACAGGGAGGATTTCTTT.